One and the same sample provided the 11 T cell receptor beta chains below, sequenced in a study of blood T cells in healthy people across ages. Primers used in a second PCR of about 6 to 11 cycles were a sample-barcoded 5' primer and a J-beta primer mix. Each CDR3 protein is one row after TCRdb ran MiXCR on the 5' RACE reads. This table holds some 780,000 distinct CDR3 sequences, just over 55% found once. The sample comprised blood. The origin of the receptors is a man aged 40-50 years in good health.

This clonotype came up a few times. This chain joins TRBV27 and TRBJ2-7, with 12 bases lining up with TRBD2. This CDR3 is 17 amino acids long. The V gene end was trimmed by 0 bases and the J gene end by 7 bases; junction bases not matched to a gene: 10. Germline V gene sequence: CDR1 MNHEY, CDR2 SMNVEV (reference sequence). Written as DNA, the CDR3 is TGTGCCAGCAGTTTATCCATGACTAGCGGGAGAGCACGGGAGCAGTACTTC. The encoded protein is CASSLSMTSGRAREQYF.

The table lists this clonotype with a few counts. J is TRBJ2-7 and V is TRBV9, with D perhaps TRBD2 (6 bases). The CDR3 is 16 residues long. With 0 bases removed from V and 7 bases from J, the gap between germline ends came to 20 bases. Germline V gives CDR1 SGDLS, CDR2 YYNGEE. The CDR3 reads CASSVASGRTYEEQYF. CDR3 nucleotide sequence: TGTGCCAGCAGCGTAGCTTCAGGGAGGACCTACGAGGAGCAGTACTTC.

This clonotype occurred once. The rearrangement uses TRBV27 and TRBJ2-5; 11 nucleotides align to TRBD1. The better agreement between TRBJ2-7 and the DNA end casts doubt on the J call. Germline CDR1 reads MNHEY; CDR2 reads SMNVEV (reference sequence). The CDR3 has 20 residues. CDR3: CASSSPRLGTGGLMRYEQYF. The CDR3 bases are TGTGCCAGCAGTTCGCCCCGACTCGGGACAGGGGGTTTGATGAGGTACGAGCAGTACTTC.

The V gene is TRBV29-1, the J gene TRBJ2-7; maybe TRBD1 (6 bases). Germline values: CDR1 SQVTM, CDR2 ANQGSEA. The length of the CDR3 is 10 residues. The V end lost 3 bases, the J end lost 10 bases, and 10 bases lay between the germline ends. The CDR3 nucleotides read TGCAGCGTTGAGGGGGCGATCCAGTACTTC. This translates into CSVEGAIQYF.

V and J are TRBV6-2 or TRBV6-3 and TRBJ2-7; 9 bases fit TRBD2. The V segment lost 5 bases and the J segment 2 bases; nucleotides outside the gene matches: 7. The CDR3 is 15 amino acids. Germline assignment: CDR1 MNHEY and CDR2 SVGEGT. CDR3 coding DNA: TGTGCCAGCAGTCAATCGACTAGCGGAACCTACGAGCAGTACTTC. Protein: CASSQSTSGTYEQYF.

The J gene is TRBJ2-5, the V gene TRBV20-1; 13 bases are shared with TRBD2. The DNA end lines up better with TRBJ2-7; the J call may be wrong. Per the germline V gene, CDR1 is DFQATT and CDR2 is SNEGSKA (reference sequence). The CDR3 is 15 residues long. The DNA for the CDR3 is TGCAGTGCTCTACCACTAGCGGGAGGGCACTACGAGCAGTACTTC. Its translation: CSALPLAGGHYEQYF.

This clonotype occurred many times. The J gene is TRBJ2-6, the V gene TRBV9, with D possibly being TRBD1 (6 bases). The CDR3 runs to 15 residues. V was clipped by 4 bases and J by 0 bases, with 8 bases between them. Looked up from germline, CDR1 is SGDLS and CDR2 is YYNGEE. CDR3 sequence reads: CASSTGSSGANVLTF. The DNA for the CDR3 is TGTGCCAGCAGCACAGGGTCCTCTGGGGCCAACGTCCTGACTTTC.

The chain employs TRBV9 and TRBJ1-2; D unresolved. V shed 2 bases and J shed 7 bases, with 18 bases lying between them. The CDR3 sequence is 15 residues long. Per the germline V gene, CDR1 is SGDLS and CDR2 is YYNGEE. CDR3 loop: CASSVEEEEAFGYTF. DNA of the CDR3: TGTGCCAGCAGCGTGGAAGAGGAGGAAGCGTTTGGCTACACCTTC.

CDR3 amino acids: CASSQGTSGRTSSYEQYF. The CDR3 DNA follows: TGCGCCAGCAGCCAAGGTACTAGCGGGAGGACTAGTTCCTACGAGCAGTACTTC. This rearrangement joins TRBV4-1 to TRBJ2-7; 12 bases match TRBD2. Trimming cost V 1 base and J 1 base; bases outside gene matches: 8. Germline V lookup: CDR1 MGHRA, CDR2 YSYEKL. The CDR3 spans 18 residues.

The chain combines TRBV29-1 with TRBJ1-4, with D possibly TRBD1 on 6 matching bases. Trimming shortened V by 5 bases and J by 0 bases, and 10 bases separated the two germline ends. This CDR3 has 14 amino acids. The V gene's germline CDR1 is SQVTM and CDR2 ANQGSEA. The CDR3 protein is CSVRWTATNEKLFF. The CDR3 DNA is TGCAGCGTTAGATGGACAGCAACTAATGAAAAACTGTTTTTT.

This chain links TRBV7-9 with TRBJ2-7; 8 bases are shared with TRBD1. Germline CDR1 and CDR2: SEHNR and FQNEAQ (reference sequence). This CDR3 region has 16 residues. V shed 5 bases and J 3 bases; nucleotides not matched to a gene: 12. The CDR3 protein is CASSLPPGGSDYEQYF. The CDR3 DNA reads TGTGCCAGCAGCCTCCCACCAGGGGGCTCGGACTACGAGCAGTACTTC.